The clone carrying this T cell receptor beta chain was counted a single time. Its antigen is not identified. Assay: immunoSEQ multiplex PCR; the TCRdb copy retains only in-frame clones and omits some. The sample contains under 80,000 clones, roughly 90% of which appear only once. CDR3 length: 14 residues. J lost 4 bases, V lost 1 base, and 2 bases had no gene match. Per the germline V gene, CDR1 is SGHDN and CDR2 is FVKESK. The donors belonged to the roughly 130-subject validation cohort, separate from the roughly 720-subject first cohort. These data originate in a study of cytomegalovirus exposure and HLA in healthy donors. Findings of the study overall: Altogether, about 160 TCR beta chains were recorded as cytomegalovirus-associated.

This sequence originates from a woman aged 18-30 years in good health and CMV-seronegative. The rearrangement joins TRBV14 to TRBJ2-7; 9 bases line up with TRBD1. The sequencing sample was made of PBMCs. The CDR3 coding sequence is TGTGCCAGCAGCCAAGGGGACAGGGAATACGAGCAGTACTTC. This translates into CASSQGDREYEQYF.